The clone carrying this T cell receptor beta chain was counted at least ten times. Its antigen is still unknown. The PCR had 60 Vbeta and 13 Jbeta primers. In the authors' methods: Roughly 73 million unique TCR beta chains, approximately 11 million of them shared, were counted by a later analysis. This table comes from immunoSEQ multiplex PCR, and its TCRdb copy is limited to in-frame clones, with some not included. V and J calls and clone size are given by that table; D and trimming were obtained from the DNA. There are about 140,000 clones in the sample; 79% occur only once, and roughly 0.87% lies in the top ten. The CDR3 is 16 amino acids. CDR1 is ENHRY and CDR2 is SYGVKD in the germline V gene. V was pared by 0 bases and J by 5 bases, with 7 bases of the junction left unmatched. The data are from a study of cytomegalovirus exposure and HLA in healthy donors. Study outcomes and limitations: Sequencing depth across donors, presence/absence analyses assumed, was roughly uniform. Later work showed greater clonal expansion in HLA-associated TCR beta chains than in equally common others. Trimming of TCR beta V- and J-genes showed a link, identified in a later analysis, to a missense DCLRE1C variant.

The chain couples TRBV10-3 to TRBJ2-1; 7 bases map to TRBD1. The origin of this receptor is a man aged 18 to 35 in good health and CMV-seronegative. Sequenced: PBMCs. CDR3 region: CAISESRQGENNEQFF. CDR3 nucleotides: TGTGCCATCAGTGAGTCGAGACAGGGAGAGAACAATGAGCAGTTCTTC.